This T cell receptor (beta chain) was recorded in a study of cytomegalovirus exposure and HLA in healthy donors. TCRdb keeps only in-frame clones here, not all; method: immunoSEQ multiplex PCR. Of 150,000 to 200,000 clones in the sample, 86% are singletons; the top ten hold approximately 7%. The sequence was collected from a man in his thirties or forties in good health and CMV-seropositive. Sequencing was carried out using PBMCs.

The CDR3 bases are TGTGCCTGGAGCGAGAAGGGGGCGCGGGAGACCCAGTACTTC. Residues: CAWSEKGARETQYF. The rearrangement joins TRBV30 to TRBJ2-5; 7 nucleotides match TRBD1. The germline CDR1 and CDR2 sequences are GTSNPN and SVGIG (reference sequence). The CDR3 runs 14 residues. With 3 bases clipped from V and 5 bases from J, the junction kept 9 bases outside the gene matches.